The clone carrying this T cell receptor (beta chain) was seen ten or more times. What it binds is unknown. The sample belongs to a study of T cells in Graves' hyperthyroidism and ophthalmopathy. This CDR3 is 15 amino acids long. V dropped 4 bases and J dropped 5; count of bases not matched to a gene: 6. Germline lookup yields CDR1 MNHEY and CDR2 SMNVEV (reference sequence). Pregnant or lactating patients were excluded, as were those with uncontrolled infection or other autoimmune disease. Study-level results: Model output signaled ophthalmopathy a median about seven months ahead of onset. Researchers report that a 13 V-J model separated ophthalmopathy from stable hyperthyroidism.

Amplification targeted TCR beta CDR3 regions from RNA transcripts. RT-PCR in the first round (using the HTBI primer set) targeted the TCR CDR3. TCRdb reanalysed the multiplex PCR reads using MiXCR and keeps one entry per CDR3 protein. The sample lists about 300,000 distinct CDR3 sequences, about an eighth occurring once. The chain recombines TRBV27 with TRBJ2-1; 9 bases match TRBD2. Sequencing was performed on blood. The receptor comes from a woman aged 30 to 39 with Graves' hyperthyroidism that later progressed to Graves' ophthalmopathy. CDR3 sequence: CASSWASGINNEQFF. CDR3 nucleotide sequence: TGTGCCAGCAGTTGGGCTAGCGGGATAAACAATGAGCAGTTCTTC.